Detailed here is one T cell receptor (beta chain). The target antigen is unknown. This specimen belongs to a study of T cells in localized non-small cell lung cancer. Study observations and caveats: Patients showing higher blood T cell density tended to see longer overall survival. Adjacent lung exhibited a median of about 57 among the 100 most abundant tumor clones. One tumor region alone was sequenced, and heterogeneity therefore remains possible. Exceeding tumor, uninvolved adjacent lung had the highest T cell clonality.

Generated by immunoSEQ multiplex PCR, the TCRdb table keeps only in-frame clones and is missing some. The table records about 79,000 clones, approximately 85% of them present only once. The CDR3 extends over 17 amino acids. Unmatched junction bases numbered 5, after V lost 2 bases and J lost 0 bases. Germline CDR1 is KGHSH and CDR2 is LQKENI. The sequence was collected from a female donor over 55 with stage I lung adenocarcinoma. This rearrangement joins TRBV18 to TRBJ2-3; 10 bases match TRBD2. The starting material was peripheral blood, obtained before any cancer treatment. In nucleotides, the CDR3 is TGTGCCAGCTCACCAAACTCGGGACTAGCGAGCACAGATACGCAGTATTTT. This sequence encodes CASSPNSGLASTDTQYF.